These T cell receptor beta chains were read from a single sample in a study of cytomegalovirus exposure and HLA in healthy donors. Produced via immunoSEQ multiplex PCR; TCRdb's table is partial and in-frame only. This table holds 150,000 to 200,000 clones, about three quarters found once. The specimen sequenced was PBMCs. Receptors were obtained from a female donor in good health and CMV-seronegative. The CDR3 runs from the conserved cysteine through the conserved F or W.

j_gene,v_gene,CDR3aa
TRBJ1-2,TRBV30,CAWTEGNYGYTF
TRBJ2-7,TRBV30,CAWRLAGGHYEQYF
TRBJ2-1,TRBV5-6,CASTPASGVYNEQFF
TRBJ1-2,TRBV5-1,CASSLVGTGQGRYGYTF
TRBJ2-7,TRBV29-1,CSVLTVSISYEQYF
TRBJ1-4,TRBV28,CASRSATNEKLFF
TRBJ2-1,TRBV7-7,CASSLLASTGEQFF
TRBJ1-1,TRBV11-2,CASSLDTVTGTEAFF
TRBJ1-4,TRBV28,CASSAYVLDIEEKLFF
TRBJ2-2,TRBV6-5,CASEYSGSTGELFF
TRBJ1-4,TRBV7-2,CASSKRDRGEKLFF
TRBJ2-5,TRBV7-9,CASSLGVGETQYF
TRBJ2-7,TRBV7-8,CASSRSGSEQYF
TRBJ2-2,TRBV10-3,CAISELAGDVGELFF